This TCR beta chain was sequenced for a study of early T cells in non-severe SARS-CoV-2 infection. TCRdb re-analysed the 5' RACE reads in MiXCR, keeping a single row per CDR3 protein. The data show around 62,000 distinct CDR3 sequences, under 15% seen once. This clonotype was counted ten times or more. Germline CDR1 reads DFQATT; CDR2 reads SNEGSKA (reference sequence). CDR3 length: 12 residues. Germline trimming cut 8 bases from V and 4 bases from J; bases unmatched to any gene: 6. Sequences were obtained from whole blood. This chain uses TRBV20-1 with TRBJ2-7, with 9 bases fitting TRBD1. The sequence derives from an adult who was a healthcare worker with PCR-confirmed SARS-CoV-2 infection or an uninfected control (not recorded which). This CDR3 is CSPRDREYEQYF. DNA for the CDR3: TGCAGTCCCCGGGACAGGGAATACGAGCAGTACTTC.